This T cell receptor (beta chain) derives from a study of T cells in Graves' hyperthyroidism and ophthalmopathy. Study-wide results and limits: Most expanded thyroid clonotypes above 0.001 recurred in blood.

This clonotype was recorded at least ten times. Its antigen remains unknown. From RNA transcripts, TCR beta CDR3 regions were amplified. HTBI primers were employed in a first-round RT-PCR of the TCR CDR3. TCRdb called the multiplex PCR reads again in MiXCR, with one record for every CDR3 protein. The sample has roughly 100,000 distinct CDR3 sequences, over 45% seen once; the top ten hold roughly 24%. The CDR3 is 14 amino acids. V was trimmed by 0 bases and J by 2 bases, leaving 8 bases between them. Per germline, CDR1 MNHEY and CDR2 SVGAGI. Uncontrolled infection, other autoimmune disease, pregnancy or lactation barred patients from enrollment. The PBMCs were sourced from fresh peripheral blood (around 10 ml).

The chain joins TRBV6-5 to TRBJ2-7, with D perhaps assigned TRBD1 or TRBD2 (5 bases each). The sequenced sample consisted of blood. The receptor was isolated from a man aged 35 to 55 with Graves' hyperthyroidism. The CDR3 DNA sequence: TGTGCCAGCAGTTACTCCCGGGGCCCCTACGAGCAGTACTTC. This translates into CASSYSRGPYEQYF.